This TCR beta chain appears in the sequencing data of a study of blood T cell repertoires in COVID-19. Study details: Acute and convalescent COVID-19 samples came from the United States, Italy and Spain. Nucleic acid was either cDNA or gDNA, and it came from T cells, B-cell-depleted T cells, or PBMCs.

In this sample, this clone turned up once. Germline values: CDR1 SGHTA, CDR2 FQGTGA. Trimming shortened V by 6 bases and J by 4 bases, and 16 bases separated the two germline ends. The CDR3 loop spans 15 amino acids. Original handling: Counts of nucleated cells, estimated from reference gene primer amplification, were obtained. Using immunoSEQ multiplex PCR, the repertoire was profiled, and TCRdb retains in-frame clones only, with some absent. That table furnishes V, J and clone size, whereas the DNA furnished D and trimming. The sample contains fewer than 90,000 clones, approximately 88% of which appear only once.

Specimen: peripheral blood. The chain is built from TRBV7-3 and TRBJ1-5; the D gene is possibly TRBD1 (6 bases). This TCR was sampled from a human donor in a cohort sampled during active COVID-19. In DNA, the CDR3 is TGTGCCAGCAGGGAGACAGGAGCGGAGAATCAGCCCCAGCATTTT. It is translated as CASRETGAENQPQHF.